Described below is a single T cell receptor beta chain sequence and its context. Each participant's cohort was designated according to participant-reported clinical history. Recovered status in Cohort 3 required two negative PCRs, clearance, or symptom resolution. Assay used: immunoSEQ multiplex PCR; TCRdb lists only in-frame clones, some missing. Here the sample spans over 250,000 clones, 88% being singletons. These data originate in a study of blood T cell repertoires in COVID-19. Background on the study: Acute and convalescent COVID-19 samples came from the United States, Italy and Spain. Sources were T cells, B-cell-depleted T cells, or PBMCs; the material itself was cDNA or gDNA.

Per germline, CDR1 SGHDT and CDR2 YYEEEE. This CDR3 contains 13 residues. V lost 0 bases, J lost 5 bases, and 8 bases lay in between. Sequences were obtained from PBMCs or T cells enriched from blood (not recorded which). The source of this sequence is a woman in her forties or fifties who had recovered from COVID-19. The rearrangement uses TRBV5-6 and TRBJ2-5; TRBD2 might be the D (5 bases). CDR3 amino acids: CASSLGERETQYF. CDR3 DNA: TGTGCCAGCAGCTTGGGGGAGAGGGAGACCCAGTACTTC.